These T cell receptor beta chains were read from a single sample in a study of regulatory dendritic cells for organ transplantation. What these receptors recognize is not known. Assay: immunoSEQ multiplex PCR; the TCRdb copy retains only in-frame clones and omits some. The sample shows under 15,000 clones, about 79% of them seen only once. Material: naive CD4+ T cells from blood cultured with regulatory dendritic cells. Source of these receptors: a human donor in good health. The CDR3 runs from the conserved cysteine through the conserved F or W. A D gene is named only where the DNA matches it firmly. Rows give clone size only sometimes, using once, few, many, or a class for an expanded clone.

J: TRBJ1-5
V: TRBV27
size: .
D: .
CDR3: CASSFGWGGNQPQHF
DNA: TGTGCCAGCTCCTTCGGGTGGGGAGGCAATCAGCCCCAGCATTTT

J: TRBJ2-5
V: TRBV4-1
size: .
D: TRBD1
CDR3: CASSQQWDSQETQYF
DNA: TGCGCCAGCAGCCAACAGTGGGACAGCCAAGAGACCCAGTACTTC

J: TRBJ2-3
V: TRBV10-3
size: .
D: .
CDR3: CASRYSTTSTDTQYF
DNA: TGTGCCAGTCGGTATTCGACGACTAGCACAGATACGCAGTATTTT

J: TRBJ1-5
V: TRBV19
size: few
D: TRBD1
CDR3: CASSSGTGGGGQPQHF
DNA: TGTGCCAGTAGTAGCGGGACAGGGGGCGGAGGGCAGCCCCAGCATTTT

J: TRBJ2-2
V: TRBV4-3
size: .
D: .
CDR3: CASSQEGRGYPGELFF
DNA: TGCGCCAGCAGCCAAGAAGGCAGGGGATATCCCGGGGAGCTGTTTTTT

J: TRBJ2-2
V: TRBV2
size: .
D: .
CDR3: CASSTRLAGELFF
DNA: TGTGCCAGCAGTACCCGACTAGCCGGGGAGCTGTTTTTT

J: TRBJ1-5
V: TRBV27
size: .
D: TRBD1
CDR3: CASSTRTGEGGLGQPQHF
DNA: TGTGCCAGCAGTACCCGGACAGGGGAAGGGGGGTTGGGTCAGCCCCAGCATTTT

J: TRBJ2-5
V: TRBV6-1
size: .
D: .
CDR3: CASSRDSQETQYF
DNA: TGTGCCAGCAGTCGAGATAGTCAAGAGACCCAGTACTTC

J: TRBJ2-7
V: TRBV7-2
size: .
D: TRBD1
CDR3: CASSPQGAGYEQYF
DNA: TGTGCCAGCAGCCCCCAGGGGGCGGGGTACGAGCAGTACTTC

J: TRBJ1-6
V: TRBV7-8
size: .
D: .
CDR3: CASSLGAGGESPLHF
DNA: TGTGCCAGCAGCCTAGGGGCTGGGGGCGAGTCACCCCTCCACTTT

J: TRBJ2-7
V: TRBV2
size: few
D: TRBD1
CDR3: CASSEAGQVSYEQYF
DNA: TGTGCCAGCAGTGAAGCAGGACAGGTCTCCTACGAGCAGTACTTC

J: TRBJ1-6
V: TRBV4-1
size: few
D: .
CDR3: CASSQEGTSGALHF
DNA: TGCGCCAGCAGCCAAGAGGGTACATCAGGGGCCCTCCACTTT

J: TRBJ1-2
V: TRBV5-1
size: .
D: TRBD1
CDR3: CASSFRDRGDTNYGYTF
DNA: TGCGCCAGCAGCTTCCGGGACAGGGGTGACACTAACTATGGCTACACCTTC

J: TRBJ2-3
V: TRBV28
size: .
D: TRBD2
CDR3: CASSLGGAKDTQYF
DNA: TGTGCCAGCAGCCTCGGGGGGGCGAAAGATACGCAGTATTTT

J: TRBJ1-2
V: TRBV20-1
size: .
D: .
CDR3: CSARDRQGYTF
DNA: TGCAGTGCTAGAGACAGGCAGGGCTACACCTTC

J: TRBJ1-2
V: TRBV2
size: .
D: .
CDR3: CASSEDSYGYTF
DNA: TGTGCCAGCAGTGAAGACAGCTATGGCTACACCTTC

J: TRBJ2-1
V: TRBV9
size: once
D: .
CDR3: CASSVDVGTWFEQFF
DNA: TGTGCCAGCAGCGTAGACGTCGGGACTTGGTTTGAGCAGTTCTTC

J: TRBJ1-1
V: TRBV29-1
size: few
D: .
CDR3: CSGTQRNTEAFF
DNA: TGCAGCGGAACTCAGCGGAACACTGAAGCTTTCTTT

J: TRBJ1-4
V: TRBV4-1
size: few
D: .
CDR3: CASSQDLGVRNEKLFF
DNA: TGCGCCAGCAGCCAAGACTTAGGAGTGCGGAATGAAAAACTGTTTTTT

J: TRBJ2-7
V: TRBV6-1
size: .
D: .
CDR3: CASSVRIGDEQYF
DNA: TGTGCCAGCAGTGTCAGGATTGGCGACGAGCAGTACTTC

J: TRBJ2-5
V: TRBV2
size: .
D: .
CDR3: CASRASRQETQYF
DNA: TGTGCCAGCAGGGCTTCCCGACAAGAGACCCAGTACTTC

J: TRBJ2-5
V: TRBV9
size: .
D: TRBD2
CDR3: CASSLGGGETQYF
DNA: TGTGCCAGCAGCCTCGGCGGGGGTGAGACCCAGTACTTC

J: TRBJ2-7
V: TRBV7-9
size: .
D: TRBD2
CDR3: CASSHAGLAGAPRGEQYF
DNA: TGTGCCAGCAGCCACGCGGGACTAGCGGGGGCCCCGCGGGGCGAGCAGTACTTC

J: TRBJ2-1
V: TRBV19
size: .
D: TRBD2
CDR3: CASRRGRDNEQFF
DNA: TGTGCCAGTCGTAGAGGGAGGGACAATGAGCAGTTCTTC

J: TRBJ2-7
V: TRBV5-4
size: .
D: .
CDR3: CASSSYSSYEQYF
DNA: TGTGCCAGCAGCTCCTACAGCTCCTACGAGCAGTACTTC

J: TRBJ1-2
V: TRBV10-3
size: .
D: TRBD1
CDR3: CAIRDGTASYGYTF
DNA: TGTGCCATCAGAGATGGGACAGCAAGCTATGGCTACACCTTC

J: TRBJ1-4
V: TRBV6-6
size: .
D: .
CDR3: CASSYSRQTNEKLFF
DNA: TGTGCCAGCAGTTACTCGCGGCAAACTAATGAAAAACTGTTTTTT

J: TRBJ1-4
V: TRBV18
size: once
D: TRBD1
CDR3: CASSGQANEKLFF
DNA: TGTGCCAGCTCGGGACAGGCTAATGAAAAACTGTTTTTT